These 19 T cell receptor beta chains originate from one sample sequenced in a study of cytomegalovirus exposure and HLA in healthy donors. The PCR contained 60 Vbeta and 13 Jbeta primers. The protocol was immunoSEQ multiplex PCR, while the TCRdb copy is restricted to in-frame clones and leaves out a portion. Of about 150,000 clones in the sample, about 82% were seen once. Sequencing was performed on PBMCs. The receptor source for this set is a woman between 40 and 55 years old in good health and CMV-seropositive.

The CDR3 protein is CASSPVEQGVGGYTF. CDR3 sequence (DNA): TGTGCCAGCAGTCCCGTGGAACAGGGGGTTGGCGGCTACACCTTC. V usage is TRBV6-4 and J usage is TRBJ1-2; 8 bases fit TRBD1. CDR1 MRHNA and CDR2 SNTAGT come from the germline V gene. The CDR3 sequence is 15 residues long. J gave up 8 bases and V 5 bases, and 13 bases lay outside the gene matches.

Only one count was recorded for this clone. The genes are TRBV28 and TRBJ2-4; a possible D gene is TRBD2 (6 bases). CDR3 length: 11 amino acids. CDR1 and CDR2 from the germline V gene are MDHEN and SYDVKM. V lost 6 bases and J 15 bases, leaving 15 bases between the germline ends. CDR3 coding DNA: TGTGCCAGCAGCCGGGGACTGCGGGCGTACTTC. Residues: CASSRGLRAYF. Full variable domain (remainder filled in from reference TRBV28 and TRBJ2-4): DVKVTQSSRYLVKRTGEKVFLECVQDMDHENMFWYRQDPGLGLRLIYFSYDVKMKEKGDIPEGYSVSREKKERFSLILESASTNQTSMYLCASSRGLRAYFGAGTRLSVL.

This chain joins TRBV5-1 and TRBJ1-2; D gene uncertain. The V end was cut by 0 bases, the J end by 5 bases, with 11 bases between. Germline CDR1 reads SGHRS; CDR2 reads YFSETQ. The CDR3 has 14 residues. CDR3 coding DNA: TGCGCCAGCAGCTTGGACAGAGCAGAGTATGGCTACACCTTC. Protein: CASSLDRAEYGYTF.

This chain links TRBV5-1 with TRBJ2-1, with 8 bases matching TRBD2. The germline V gene encodes CDR1 SGHRS and CDR2 YFSETQ. CDR3 length equals 15 residues. J gave up 8 bases and V 1 base, and 8 bases lay outside the gene matches. The CDR3 DNA is TGCGCCAGCAGCTTGAATCGGGGGGGCCGGCATGAGCAGTTCTTC. It specifies CASSLNRGGRHEQFF.

The chain is built from TRBV29-1 and TRBJ2-3; D is unresolved. Germline V CDR1 and CDR2: SQVTM, ANQGSEA. The CDR3 covers 13 residues. Trimming removed 3 bases at V and 0 bases at J, with 7 bases between. CDR3 nucleotides: TGCAGCGTTGACTTCCCTAGCACAGATACGCAGTATTTT. Amino acid sequence: CSVDFPSTDTQYF.

The CDR3 region is CASSLVSGTSGGAQETQYF. The CDR3 DNA is TGTGCCAGCAGCTTAGTCTCTGGGACTAGCGGGGGGGCCCAAGAGACCCAGTACTTC. The chain has TRBV7-2 and TRBJ2-5, with TRBD2 identical over 16 bases. CDR3 size: 19 residues. CDR1 and CDR2 from the germline V gene are SGHTA and FQGNSA. J lost 1 base, V lost 1 base, and 6 bases had no gene match.

This clone was seen once. The CDR3 sequence: CASSAGTDQPQHF. The DNA of the CDR3 is TGTGCCAGCAGCGCAGGGACAGACCAGCCCCAGCATTTT. The V and J genes are TRBV5-6 and TRBJ1-5; TRBD1 agrees at 7 bases. Unmatched junction bases numbered 5, after V lost 4 bases and J lost 7 bases. Germline loops: CDR1 SGHDT, CDR2 YYEEEE. The CDR3 has 13 amino acids.

This rearrangement joins TRBV9 to TRBJ1-3; 7 bases fit TRBD1. In germline, CDR1 is SGDLS, CDR2 YYNGEE. V lost 0 bases and J lost 9; bases outside the gene matches: 6. The CDR3 covers 14 residues. The CDR3 region is CASSVGQGVSTIYF. The DNA for the CDR3 is TGTGCCAGCAGCGTAGGGCAGGGGGTAAGCACCATATATTTT.

The V gene is TRBV25-1, the J gene TRBJ1-1; D might be TRBD1 (6 bases). The V gene lost 6 bases and the J gene lost 3 bases, with 23 bases spanning the gap. This CDR3 spans 17 amino acids. Looked up from germline, CDR1 is MGHDK and CDR2 is SYGVNS. For the CDR3, the DNA is TGTGCCAGCAGGGGACGGCTGGGGGCGGTTTTGGACACTGAAGCTTTCTTT. Amino acid sequence: CASRGRLGAVLDTEAFF.

J is TRBJ2-3 and V is TRBV9; D perhaps matches TRBD1 (5 bases). Trimming cost V 0 bases and J 4 bases, with 15 bases left between them. CDR1 is SGDLS, CDR2 YYNGEE, per germline. The CDR3 extends over 16 amino acids. Here the CDR3 DNA reads TGTGCCAGCAGCGTAGAAGGGGAAGCATCATCAGATACGCAGTATTTT. This encodes CASSVEGEASSDTQYF. The full variable domain, completed using reference TRBV9 and TRBJ2-3, is DSGVTQTPKHLITATGQRVTLRCSPRSGDLSVYWYQQSLDQGLQFLIQYYNGEERAKGNILERFSAQQFPDLHSELNLSSLELGDSALYFCASSVEGEASSDTQYFGPGTRLTVL.

The chain employs TRBV7-6 and TRBJ1-4; D is unresolved. This CDR3 has 11 residues. Deletions cut 5 bases from V and 8 bases from J, with 6 bases between. The germline gives CDR1 SGHVS, CDR2 FNYEAQ. The CDR3 spells CASSPGEKLFF. The CDR3 bases are TGTGCCAGCAGCCCAGGCGAAAAACTGTTTTTT.

As DNA, the CDR3 is TGCGCCAGCGCGACAGGGACCCACGAAACAGATACGCAGTATTTT. This gives the protein CASATGTHETDTQYF. This sequence joins TRBV5-1 and TRBJ2-3; 7 bases are shared with TRBD1. The junction had 11 bases not matched to a gene; V was cut back by 7 bases and J by 3 bases. The CDR3 runs to 15 residues. CDR1 is SGHRS and CDR2 is YFSETQ in the germline V gene.

The CDR3 DNA is TGCGCCAGCAGCCAAGAACAACGGGGGGCGGCAGATACGCAGTATTTT. It codes for CASSQEQRGAADTQYF. The rearrangement links TRBV4-3 to TRBJ2-3; weak D call: TRBD2 (7 bases). CDR3 size: 16 residues. V lost 0 bases, J lost 4 bases, and 14 bases lay in between. Germline CDR1 is LGHNA and CDR2 is YSLEER.

The chain uses TRBV6-5 and TRBJ2-7; D might be TRBD2 (5 bases). Germline CDR1 is MNHEY and CDR2 is SVGAGI. This CDR3 comprises 12 residues. Trimming removed 6 bases from V and 3 bases from J, with 9 bases in between. The CDR3 nucleotides read TGTGCCAGCAGAACCGGGGACTACGAGCAGTACTTC. As protein: CASRTGDYEQYF.

The CDR3 loop reads CASSSGQVPYEQYF. CDR3 nucleotide sequence: TGCGCCAGCAGCTCCGGACAGGTCCCCTACGAGCAGTACTTC. J is TRBJ2-7 and V is TRBV5-1; 7 nucleotides align to TRBD1. This CDR3 is 14 amino acids long. V trimming: 3 bases; J trimming: 2 bases; junction bases outside the gene matches: 5. Looked up from germline, CDR1 is SGHRS and CDR2 is YFSETQ.

The chain recombines TRBV6-7 with TRBJ1-2, with 7 bases that match TRBD1. TRBV6-7 is labeled an ORF, and its function is uncertain. V gave up 5 bases and J gave up 7 bases; unmatched junction bases: 1. This CDR3 comprises 11 residues. For the CDR3, the DNA is TGTGCCAGCAGTGCAGGGGGTGGCTACACCTTC. Its protein is CASSAGGGYTF.

On this clone itself: Within the sample, other DNA sequences also encode this same CDR3. The V call is TRBV5-6, the J call TRBJ2-7, with 8 bases that match TRBD2. Germline V gene lookup returns CDR1 SGHDT and CDR2 YYEEEE. The CDR3 length is 15 residues. V lost 4 bases, J lost 0 bases, and 6 bases stayed unmatched. CDR3 coding DNA: TGTGCCAGCAGCATACCTAGCGGGCCCTCCTACGAGCAGTACTTC. Protein sequence: CASSIPSGPSYEQYF.

In this sample, this clone turned up once. V and J are TRBV11-2 and TRBJ2-5, with 12 bases fitting TRBD2. The CDR3 consists of 18 residues. The germline gives CDR1 SGHAT, CDR2 FQNNGV. V was clipped by 2 bases and J by 5 bases; unmatched bases: 12. This chain's CDR3 is CASSLRRTSGTNSETQYF. In DNA, the CDR3 is TGTGCCAGCAGCTTAAGACGGACTAGCGGGACTAATAGTGAGACCCAGTACTTC.

The V gene is TRBV7-2, the J gene TRBJ2-5; D gene unclear. Trimming removed 5 bases at V and 4 bases at J, with 14 bases between. Germline values: CDR1 SGHTA, CDR2 FQGNSA. The CDR3 runs 14 residues. The CDR3: CASSRGTLGETQYF. The CDR3 bases are TGTGCCAGCAGCCGCGGCACCTTGGGAGAGACCCAGTACTTC.